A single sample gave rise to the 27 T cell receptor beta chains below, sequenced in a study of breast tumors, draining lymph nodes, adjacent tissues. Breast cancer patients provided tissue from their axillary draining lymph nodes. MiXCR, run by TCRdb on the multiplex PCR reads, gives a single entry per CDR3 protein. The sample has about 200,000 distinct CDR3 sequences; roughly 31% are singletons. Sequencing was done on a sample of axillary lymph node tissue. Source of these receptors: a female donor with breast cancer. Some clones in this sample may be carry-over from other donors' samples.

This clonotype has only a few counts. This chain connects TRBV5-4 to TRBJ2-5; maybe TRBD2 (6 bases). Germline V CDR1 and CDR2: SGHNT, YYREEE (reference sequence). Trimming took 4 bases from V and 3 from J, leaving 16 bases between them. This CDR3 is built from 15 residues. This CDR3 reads CASSLRTTGEETQYF. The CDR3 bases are TGTGCCAGCAGCCTTCGGACTACCGGGGAAGAGACCCAGTACTTC.

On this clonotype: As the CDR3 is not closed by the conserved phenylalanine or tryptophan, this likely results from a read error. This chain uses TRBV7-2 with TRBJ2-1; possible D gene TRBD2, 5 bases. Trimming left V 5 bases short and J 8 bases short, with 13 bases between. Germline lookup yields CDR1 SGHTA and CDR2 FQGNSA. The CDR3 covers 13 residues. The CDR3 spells CTSSRGGRDEQFL. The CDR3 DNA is TGTACCAGCAGCCGCGGAGGTAGGGATGAGCAGTTCCTC.

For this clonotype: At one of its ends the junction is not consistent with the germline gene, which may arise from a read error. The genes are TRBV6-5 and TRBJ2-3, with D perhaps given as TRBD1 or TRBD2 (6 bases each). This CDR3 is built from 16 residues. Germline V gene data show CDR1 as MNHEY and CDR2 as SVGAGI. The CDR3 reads CASSHSTGGGPFTQYF. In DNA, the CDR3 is TGTGCCAGCAGTCACTCGACTGGAGGGGGGCCGTTTACGCAGTATTTT.

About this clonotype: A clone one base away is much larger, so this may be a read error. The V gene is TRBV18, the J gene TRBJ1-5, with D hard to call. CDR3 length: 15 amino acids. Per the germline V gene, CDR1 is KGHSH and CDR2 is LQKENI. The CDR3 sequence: CAGSPRAASNQPQHF. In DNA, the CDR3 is TGTGCCGGCTCACCACGGGCGGCCAGCAATCAGCCCCAGCATTTT.

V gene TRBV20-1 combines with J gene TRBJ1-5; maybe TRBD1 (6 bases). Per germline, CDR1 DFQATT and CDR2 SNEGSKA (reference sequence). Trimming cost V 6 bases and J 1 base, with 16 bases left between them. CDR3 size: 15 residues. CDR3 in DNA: TGCAGTGCGAGGACAGTTCGCGAGAGCAATCAGCCCCAGCATTTT. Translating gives CSARTVRESNQPQHF.

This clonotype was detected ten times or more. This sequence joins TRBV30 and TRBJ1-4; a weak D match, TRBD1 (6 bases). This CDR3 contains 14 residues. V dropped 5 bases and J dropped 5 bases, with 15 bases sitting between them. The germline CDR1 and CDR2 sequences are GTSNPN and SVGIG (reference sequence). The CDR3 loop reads CAWGGPSNNEKLFF. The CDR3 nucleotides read TGTGCCTGGGGGGGGCCCTCCAACAATGAAAAACTGTTTTTT.

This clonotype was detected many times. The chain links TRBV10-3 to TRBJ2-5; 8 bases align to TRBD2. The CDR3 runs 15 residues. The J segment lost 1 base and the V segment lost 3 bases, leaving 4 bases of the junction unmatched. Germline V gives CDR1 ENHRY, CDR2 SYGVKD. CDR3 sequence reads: CAISDRGGRQETQYF. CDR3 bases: TGTGCCATCAGTGACCGGGGGGGACGCCAAGAGACCCAGTACTTC.

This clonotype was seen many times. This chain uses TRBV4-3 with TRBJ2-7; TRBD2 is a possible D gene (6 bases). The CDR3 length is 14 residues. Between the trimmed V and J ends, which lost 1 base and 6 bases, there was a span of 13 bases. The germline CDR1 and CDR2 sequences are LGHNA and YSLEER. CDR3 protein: CASSQGTISPEQYF. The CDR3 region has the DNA TGCGCCAGCAGCCAAGGGACTATATCCCCCGAGCAGTACTTC.

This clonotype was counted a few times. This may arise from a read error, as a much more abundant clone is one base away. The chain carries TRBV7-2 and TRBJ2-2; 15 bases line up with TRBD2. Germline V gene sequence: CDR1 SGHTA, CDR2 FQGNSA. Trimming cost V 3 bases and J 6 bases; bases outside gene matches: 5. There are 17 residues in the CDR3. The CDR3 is CASSLGLAGGNPGELFF. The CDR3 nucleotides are TGTGCCAGCAGCTTGGGACTAGCGGGAGGTAACCCCGGGGAGCTGTTTTTT.

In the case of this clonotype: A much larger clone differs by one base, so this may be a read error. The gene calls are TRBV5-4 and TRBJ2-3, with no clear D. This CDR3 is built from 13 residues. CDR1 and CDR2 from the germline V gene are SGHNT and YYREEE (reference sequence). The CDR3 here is CASSSALENTRYF. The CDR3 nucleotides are TGTGCCAGCAGCTCAGCCCTAGAAAATACGCGGTATTTT.

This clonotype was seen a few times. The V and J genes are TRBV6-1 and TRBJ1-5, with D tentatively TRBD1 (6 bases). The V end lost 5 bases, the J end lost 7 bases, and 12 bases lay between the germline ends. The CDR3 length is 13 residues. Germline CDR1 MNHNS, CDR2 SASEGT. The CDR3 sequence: CASSQEGGQPQHF. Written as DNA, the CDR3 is TGTGCCAGCAGTCAAGAAGGGGGACAGCCCCAGCATTTT.

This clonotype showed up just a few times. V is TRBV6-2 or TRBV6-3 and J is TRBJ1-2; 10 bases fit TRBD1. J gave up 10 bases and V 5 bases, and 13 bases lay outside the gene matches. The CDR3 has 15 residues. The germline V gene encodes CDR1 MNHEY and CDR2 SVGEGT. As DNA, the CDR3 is TGTGCCAGCAGTCCCGGACAGGGGGATAGGTACATCTACACCTTC. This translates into CASSPGQGDRYIYTF.

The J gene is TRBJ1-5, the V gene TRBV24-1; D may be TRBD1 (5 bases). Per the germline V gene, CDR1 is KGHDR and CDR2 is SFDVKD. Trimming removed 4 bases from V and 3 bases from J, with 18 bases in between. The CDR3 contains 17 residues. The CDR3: CATSDTGTGNFNQPQHF. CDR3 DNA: TGTGCCACCAGTGACACCGGGACCGGTAACTTCAATCAGCCCCAGCATTTT.

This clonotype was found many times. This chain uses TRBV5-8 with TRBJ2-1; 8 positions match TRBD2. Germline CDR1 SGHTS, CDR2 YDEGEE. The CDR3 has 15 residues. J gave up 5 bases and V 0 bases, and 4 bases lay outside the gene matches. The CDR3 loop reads CASSLGGLVNNEQFF. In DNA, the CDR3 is TGTGCCAGCAGCTTGGGGGGACTAGTCAACAATGAGCAGTTCTTC.

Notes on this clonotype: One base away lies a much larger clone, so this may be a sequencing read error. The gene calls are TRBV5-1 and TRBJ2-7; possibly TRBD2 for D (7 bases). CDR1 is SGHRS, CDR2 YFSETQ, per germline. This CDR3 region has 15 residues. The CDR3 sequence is CASTEGGGSPYERYF. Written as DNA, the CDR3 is TGCGCCAGCACCGAGGGGGGGGGCTCACCCTACGAGCGGTACTTC.

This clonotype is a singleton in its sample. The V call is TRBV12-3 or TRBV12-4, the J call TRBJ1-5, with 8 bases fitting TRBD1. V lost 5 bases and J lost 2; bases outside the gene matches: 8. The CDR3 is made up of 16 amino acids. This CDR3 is CASSNYDRGRNQPQHF. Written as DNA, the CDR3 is TGTGCCAGCAGTAATTACGACAGGGGACGCAATCAGCCCCAGCATTTT.

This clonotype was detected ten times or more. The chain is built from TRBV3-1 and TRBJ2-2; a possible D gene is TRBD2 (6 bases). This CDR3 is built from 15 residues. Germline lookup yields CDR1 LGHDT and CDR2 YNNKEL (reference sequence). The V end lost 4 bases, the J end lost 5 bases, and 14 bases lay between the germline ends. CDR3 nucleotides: TGTGCCAGCAGCCCTCGCGGGGTGGGGACCGGGGAGCTGTTTTTT. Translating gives CASSPRGVGTGELFF.

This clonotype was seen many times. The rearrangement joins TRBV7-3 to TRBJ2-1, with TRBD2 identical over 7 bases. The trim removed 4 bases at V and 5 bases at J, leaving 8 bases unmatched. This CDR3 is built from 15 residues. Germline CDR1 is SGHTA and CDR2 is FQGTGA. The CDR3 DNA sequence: TGTGCCAGCAGCTCTACTAGCGACGGCCACAATGAGCAGTTCTTC. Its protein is CASSSTSDGHNEQFF.

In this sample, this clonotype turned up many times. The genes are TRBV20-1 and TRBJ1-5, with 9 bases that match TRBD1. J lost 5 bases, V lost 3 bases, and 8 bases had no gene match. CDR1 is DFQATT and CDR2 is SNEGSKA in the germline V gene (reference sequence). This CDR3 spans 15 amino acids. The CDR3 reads CSASWTGVLDQPQHF. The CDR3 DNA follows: TGCAGTGCTAGCTGGACAGGGGTCCTCGATCAGCCCCAGCATTTT.

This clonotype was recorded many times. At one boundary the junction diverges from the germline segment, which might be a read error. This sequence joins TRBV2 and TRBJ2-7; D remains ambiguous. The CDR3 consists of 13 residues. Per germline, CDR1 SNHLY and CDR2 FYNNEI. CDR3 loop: CASSATRGRERYF. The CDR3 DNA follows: TGTGCCAGCAGTGCCACTCGAGGACGCGAGCGGTACTTC. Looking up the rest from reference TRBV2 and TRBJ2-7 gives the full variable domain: EPEVTQTPSHQVTQMGQEVILRCVPISNHLYFYWYRQILGQKVEFLVSFYNNEISEKSEIFDDQFSVERPDGSNFTLKIRSTKLEDSAMYFCASSATRGRERYFGPGTRLTVT.

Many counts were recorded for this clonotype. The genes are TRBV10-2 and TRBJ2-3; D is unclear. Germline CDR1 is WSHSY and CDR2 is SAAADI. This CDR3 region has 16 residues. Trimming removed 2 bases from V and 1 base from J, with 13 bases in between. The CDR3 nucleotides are TGCGCCAGCAGTGAGATTTGGGCGCCGGGCACAGATACGCAGTATTTT. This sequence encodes CASSEIWAPGTDTQYF.

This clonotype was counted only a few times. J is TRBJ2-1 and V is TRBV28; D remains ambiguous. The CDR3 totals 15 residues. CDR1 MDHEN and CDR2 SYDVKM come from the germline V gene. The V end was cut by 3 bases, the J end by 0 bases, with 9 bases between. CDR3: CASSLSVLSYNEQFF. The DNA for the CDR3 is TGTGCCAGCAGTTTGAGTGTTCTCTCCTACAATGAGCAGTTCTTC.

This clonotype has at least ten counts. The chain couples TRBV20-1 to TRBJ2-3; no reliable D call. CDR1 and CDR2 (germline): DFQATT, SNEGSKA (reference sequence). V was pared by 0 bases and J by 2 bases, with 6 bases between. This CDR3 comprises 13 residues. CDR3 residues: CSARESITDTQYF. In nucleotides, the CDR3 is TGCAGTGCTAGAGAGTCCATCACAGATACGCAGTATTTT.

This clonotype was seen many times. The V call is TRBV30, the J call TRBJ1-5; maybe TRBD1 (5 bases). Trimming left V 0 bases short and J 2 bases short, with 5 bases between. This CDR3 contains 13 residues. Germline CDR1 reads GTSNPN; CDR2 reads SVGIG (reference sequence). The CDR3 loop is CAWSVGGNQPQHF. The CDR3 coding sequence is TGTGCCTGGAGTGTGGGGGGCAATCAGCCCCAGCATTTT.

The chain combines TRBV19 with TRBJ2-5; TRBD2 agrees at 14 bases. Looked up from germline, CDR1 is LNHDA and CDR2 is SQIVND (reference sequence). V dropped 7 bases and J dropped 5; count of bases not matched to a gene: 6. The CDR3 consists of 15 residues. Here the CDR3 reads CASKTSGRARETQYF. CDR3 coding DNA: TGTGCCAGTAAGACTAGCGGGAGGGCGAGGGAGACCCAGTACTTC.

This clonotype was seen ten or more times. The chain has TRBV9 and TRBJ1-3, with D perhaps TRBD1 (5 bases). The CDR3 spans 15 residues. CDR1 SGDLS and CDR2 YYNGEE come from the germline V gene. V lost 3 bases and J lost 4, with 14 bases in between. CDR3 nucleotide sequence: TGTGCCAGCAGCGCCTCGACAGCCCCGGGAAACACCATATATTTT. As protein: CASSASTAPGNTIYF. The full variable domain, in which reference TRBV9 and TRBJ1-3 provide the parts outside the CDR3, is DSGVTQTPKHLITATGQRVTLRCSPRSGDLSVYWYQQSLDQGLQFLIQYYNGEERAKGNILERFSAQQFPDLHSELNLSSLELGDSALYFCASSASTAPGNTIYFGEGSWLTVV.

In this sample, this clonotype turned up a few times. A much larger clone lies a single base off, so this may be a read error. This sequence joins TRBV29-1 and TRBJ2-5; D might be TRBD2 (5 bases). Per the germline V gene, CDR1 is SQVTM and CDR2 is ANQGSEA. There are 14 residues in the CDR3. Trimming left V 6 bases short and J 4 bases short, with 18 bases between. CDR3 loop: CSVVRTGGLETQYF. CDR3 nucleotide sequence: TGCAGCGTAGTGAGGACTGGCGGGTTAGAGACCCAGTACTTC.